These 27 T cell receptor beta chains originate from one sample sequenced in a study of blood T cell repertoires in COVID-19. Assay: immunoSEQ multiplex PCR; the TCRdb copy retains only in-frame clones and omits some. The sample yields 19,000 or so clones, 82% seen once. Sequencing was done on a sample of peripheral blood. The receptors were sampled from a human donor in a cohort sampled during active COVID-19.

The chain is built from TRBV19 and TRBJ2-4, with D maybe TRBD2 (5 bases). Per the germline V gene, CDR1 is LNHDA and CDR2 is SQIVND (reference sequence). The CDR3 consists of 15 residues. V was shortened by 6 bases and J by 6 bases, with 18 bases between the two germline ends. For the CDR3, the DNA is TGTGCCAGTAGCCCGGGCCCGGGAAAGGGAAACATTCAGTACTTC. Residues: CASSPGPGKGNIQYF.

This clone was found a few times. This chain uses TRBV7-3 with TRBJ1-1; 11 bases are a match to TRBD1. The CDR3 is 15 residues long. Germline CDR1 and CDR2: SGHTA and FQGTGA. Trimming cost V 3 bases and J 7 bases; bases outside gene matches: 7. This CDR3 is CASSFFGQGAGEAFF. The CDR3 coding sequence is TGTGCCAGCAGCTTTTTTGGACAGGGGGCGGGTGAAGCTTTCTTT.

CDR3 residues: CASRQRTHEQYF. DNA for the CDR3: TGTGCCAGCCGACAGCGTACCCACGAGCAGTACTTC. The chain links TRBV6-5 to TRBJ2-7; D is perhaps TRBD1 (5 bases). The V and J ends lost 8 bases and 5 bases respectively, with 13 bases between them. This CDR3 comprises 12 residues. Germline V lookup: CDR1 MNHEY, CDR2 SVGAGI.

CDR3: CASSERRSGRAEGEQFF. The CDR3 bases are TGCGCCAGCAGTGAGAGGCGTAGCGGGAGGGCCGAGGGTGAGCAGTTCTTC. The chain has TRBV10-1 and TRBJ2-1; 11 bases are shared with TRBD2. The junction had 12 bases not matched to a gene; V was cut back by 2 bases and J by 9 bases. Germline lookup yields CDR1 WNHNN and CDR2 SYGVQD (reference sequence). The CDR3 loop spans 17 amino acids.

The gene calls are TRBV6-5 and TRBJ2-3; TRBD2 agrees at 12 bases. The CDR3 length is 15 residues. V was clipped by 7 bases and J by 3 bases; unmatched bases: 5. CDR1 and CDR2 from the germline V gene are MNHEY and SVGAGI. DNA for the CDR3: TGTGCCAGCACTAGCGGGAGGGCCGAGACAGATACGCAGTATTTT. Its translation: CASTSGRAETDTQYF.

The chain is built from TRBV19 and TRBJ2-2; 10 nucleotides line up with TRBD2. The CDR3 is 16 residues long. CDR1 LNHDA and CDR2 SQIVND come from the germline V gene (reference sequence). The V and J ends lost 3 bases and 6 bases, in that order; junction bases with no gene match: 7. The CDR3 DNA reads as TGTGCCAGTAGTATCCCAGCGGGAGGGGTCCCCGGGGAGCTGTTTTTT. This encodes CASSIPAGGVPGELFF.

The chain recombines TRBV13 with TRBJ2-7, with 8 positions matching TRBD1. After removal of 5 bases from V and 3 bases from J, the junction contained 6 bases not matched to a gene. The germline gives CDR1 PRHDT, CDR2 FYEKMQ (reference sequence). CDR3 length equals 14 residues. The CDR3 region has the DNA TGTGCCAGCAGCCCAGGACAGGGCGACTACGAGCAGTACTTC. It specifies CASSPGQGDYEQYF.

The chain couples TRBV28 to TRBJ2-1; TRBD2 matches at 8 bases. V gave up 7 bases and J gave up 7 bases; unmatched junction bases: 21. From germline, CDR1 is MDHEN and CDR2 SYDVKM. The CDR3 has 18 amino acids. The CDR3 reads CASKSLRGTLGRGNEQFF. The CDR3 coding sequence is TGTGCCAGCAAATCACTCAGAGGGACCCTCGGGAGGGGGAATGAGCAGTTCTTC.

V and J are TRBV5-1 and TRBJ2-5; 7 bases are shared with TRBD1. Germline V gene lookup returns CDR1 SGHRS and CDR2 YFSETQ. The junction had 7 bases not matched to a gene; V was cut back by 3 bases and J by 5 bases. The CDR3 runs to 14 residues. The CDR3 sequence is CASSWGQLGETQYF. The CDR3 region has the DNA TGCGCCAGCAGCTGGGGACAGCTTGGGGAGACCCAGTACTTC. The full variable domain, its missing parts supplied by reference TRBV5-1 and TRBJ2-5, is KAGVTQTPRYLIKTRGQQVTLSCSPISGHRSVSWYQQTPGQGLQFLFEYFSETQRNKGNFPGRFSGRQFSNSRSEMNVSTLELGDSALYLCASSWGQLGETQYFGPGTRLLVL.

The chain employs TRBV5-4 and TRBJ2-6; D not certain. The V end was cut by 6 bases, the J end by 2 bases, with 6 bases between. Per the germline V gene, CDR1 is SGHNT and CDR2 is YYREEE (reference sequence). The CDR3 extends over 13 amino acids. CDR3 residues: CASTRTGANVLTF. DNA for the CDR3: TGTGCCAGCACCAGGACTGGGGCCAACGTCCTGACTTTC.

The gene calls are TRBV7-2 and TRBJ2-2; tentatively, D is TRBD1 (6 bases). The germline V gene has CDR1 SGHTA and CDR2 FQGNSA. V gave up 4 bases and J gave up 2 bases, with 11 bases separating them. There are 15 residues in the CDR3. For the CDR3, the DNA is TGTGCCAGCAGCTCCCGGACAGTCAACACCGGGGAGCTGTTTTTT. It codes for CASSSRTVNTGELFF. Complete variable domain (other parts from reference TRBV7-2 and TRBJ2-2): GAGVSQSPSNKVTEKGKDVELRCDPISGHTALYWYRQSLGQGLEFLIYFQGNSAPDKSGLPSDRFSAERTGGSVSTLTIQRTQQEDSAVYLCASSSRTVNTGELFFGEGSRLTVL.

The genes are TRBV28 and TRBJ2-7; D call uncertain. The CDR3 consists of 14 residues. Per germline, CDR1 MDHEN and CDR2 SYDVKM. Trimming took off 4 bases at V and 0 bases at J, with 10 bases between the two ends. The DNA of the CDR3 is TGTGCCAGCAGTTCTTTGGCTAGCTCCTACGAGCAGTACTTC. Encoded protein: CASSSLASSYEQYF. The variable domain in full, completed from reference TRBV28 and TRBJ2-7, reads DVKVTQSSRYLVKRTGEKVFLECVQDMDHENMFWYRQDPGLGLRLIYFSYDVKMKEKGDIPEGYSVSREKKERFSLILESASTNQTSMYLCASSSLASSYEQYFGPGTRLTVT.

The chain links TRBV6-4 to TRBJ2-3; 9 bases line up with TRBD2. Per germline, CDR1 MRHNA and CDR2 SNTAGT. CDR3 length: 15 residues. The V gene end was trimmed by 4 bases and the J gene end by 2 bases; junction bases not matched to a gene: 4. The CDR3 DNA reads as TGTGCCAGCAGTGCCTTAGCGGGAGCCACAGATACGCAGTATTTT. It specifies CASSALAGATDTQYF.

The chain carries TRBV19 and TRBJ2-2, with a possible D match to TRBD1 (5 bases). CDR3 size: 14 residues. The germline V gene encodes CDR1 LNHDA and CDR2 SQIVND (reference sequence). V lost 3 bases, J lost 4 bases, and 9 bases lay in between. CDR3 nucleotides: TGTGCCAGTAGTATTAAGGGGTCCACCGGGGAGCTGTTTTTT. Residues: CASSIKGSTGELFF.

V gene TRBV7-6 combines with J gene TRBJ2-1; D not certain. V lost 0 bases and J 0 bases, leaving 6 bases between the germline ends. Germline V gives CDR1 SGHVS, CDR2 FNYEAQ. The CDR3 runs to 15 residues. The CDR3, as DNA: TGTGCCAGCAGCTTAGCCGGTAGCTCCTACAATGAGCAGTTCTTC. This gives the protein CASSLAGSSYNEQFF.

The genes are TRBV18 and TRBJ2-7, with D possibly TRBD2 on 6 matching bases. Germline lookup yields CDR1 KGHSH and CDR2 LQKENI. Trimming stripped 5 bases from V and 3 bases from J, with 11 bases between. The CDR3 has 13 residues. The CDR3 coding sequence is TGTGCCAGCTCAAGGGACTTAAGCTACGAGCAGTACTTC. Its translation is CASSRDLSYEQYF.

CDR3 coding DNA: TGCGCCAGCAGCTCAGGGGGCGGCAATCAGCCCCAGCATTTT. It yields the protein CASSSGGGNQPQHF. The chain joins TRBV5-1 to TRBJ1-5, with TRBD1 matching over 8 bases. The CDR3 is 14 residues long. The germline gives CDR1 SGHRS, CDR2 YFSETQ. The V segment lost 3 bases and the J segment 2 bases; nucleotides outside the gene matches: 1.

In the case of this clone: A junction boundary mismatches the germline segment, possibly from a read error. This same CDR3 is encoded by further DNA sequences in the sample. The gene calls are TRBV6-2 or TRBV6-3 and TRBJ2-2; 9 nucleotides match TRBD2. This CDR3 contains 16 residues. Germline V gene data show CDR1 as MNHEY and CDR2 as SVGEGT. The CDR3 DNA sequence: TGTGCCAGCAGTTACTCTCTAGCGGGGACCACCGGAGAGCTGTTTTTT. Its protein is CASSYSLAGTTGELFF.

This rearrangement joins TRBV6-1 to TRBJ2-1; tentative D call: TRBD1 (7 bases). Germline CDR1 MNHNS, CDR2 SASEGT. Trimming took off 3 bases at V and 4 bases at J, with 13 bases between the two ends. The CDR3 runs to 15 residues. The CDR3, as DNA: TGTGCCAGCAGTGACGGAGGGGGCGATTACAATGAGCAGTTCTTC. Encoded protein: CASSDGGGDYNEQFF.

The V call is TRBV11-3, the J call TRBJ2-1; D might be TRBD2 (5 bases). Germline V gene data show CDR1 as SGHNT and CDR2 as YENEEA. The CDR3 runs 13 residues. Trimming left V 3 bases short and J 5 bases short, with 8 bases between. The CDR3 loop reads CASSFREHNEQFF. The CDR3 coding sequence is TGTGCCAGCAGCTTCCGGGAACACAATGAGCAGTTCTTC.

The chain is built from TRBV6-5 and TRBJ2-5, with a possible D match to TRBD2 (6 bases). The CDR3 spans 14 residues. The ends were cut back, 6 bases at V and 5 bases at J, with 16 bases in the middle. CDR1 is MNHEY, CDR2 SVGAGI, per germline. This chain's CDR3 is CASRTAGRGETQYF. CDR3 nucleotide sequence: TGTGCCAGCAGGACCGCGGGTCGGGGGGAGACCCAGTACTTC.

The J gene is TRBJ2-2, the V gene TRBV21-1; the table's D call, TRBD2, has no DNA check behind it. TRBV21-1 is noted as a pseudogene. The CDR3 length is 15 residues. This CDR3 is CASSKRGTNTGELFF. In DNA form, the CDR3 reads TGTGCCAGCAGCAAGAGAGGGACGAACACCGGGGAGCTGTTTTTT.

Only one count was recorded for this clone. The chain combines TRBV2 with TRBJ2-5; D remains ambiguous. Trimming removed 1 base at V and 7 bases at J, with 16 bases between. Germline V CDR1 and CDR2: SNHLY, FYNNEI. This CDR3 has 15 amino acids. DNA for the CDR3: TGTGCCAGCAGTGAAGTAGTTGGCAGCTGGGCGACCCAGTACTTC. Its protein is CASSEVVGSWATQYF.

The rearrangement uses TRBV5-4 and TRBJ1-1; 7 bases align to TRBD1. The CDR3 is 15 residues long. Per the germline V gene, CDR1 is SGHNT and CDR2 is YYREEE (reference sequence). Germline trimming cut 4 bases from V and 7 bases from J; bases unmatched to any gene: 13. The CDR3 loop is CASSVDRSGGDEAFF. CDR3 coding DNA: TGTGCCAGCAGCGTGGACAGGTCGGGTGGGGATGAAGCTTTCTTT.

This chain uses TRBV7-9 with TRBJ1-2; TRBD1 matches at 10 bases. The CDR3 spans 16 residues. Trimming at V came to 5 bases and at J to 3 bases, leaving 9 bases not matched to a gene. Germline CDR1 is SEHNR and CDR2 is FQNEAQ (reference sequence). CDR3 sequence reads: CASSPGQGRLDYGYTF. The CDR3 bases are TGTGCCAGCAGCCCGGGACAGGGGAGGTTGGACTATGGCTACACCTTC.

The chain links TRBV14 to TRBJ1-2; 9 nucleotides align to TRBD1. The CDR3 has 14 residues. V was pared by 3 bases and J by 10 bases, with 9 bases of the junction left unmatched. Per germline, CDR1 SGHDN and CDR2 FVKESK. In DNA, the CDR3 is TGTGCCAGCAGCCAGAAGGGGACAGGGATGCACTACACCTTC. Protein: CASSQKGTGMHYTF.

DNA of the CDR3: TGTGCCAGCCAGGACAATACCTACGAGCAGTACTTC. Translation gives CASQDNTYEQYF. V and J are TRBV28 and TRBJ2-7; possible D gene TRBD1, 5 bases. Germline CDR1 MDHEN, CDR2 SYDVKM. Trimming removed 8 bases from V and 2 bases from J, with 10 bases in between. The CDR3 loop spans 12 amino acids.